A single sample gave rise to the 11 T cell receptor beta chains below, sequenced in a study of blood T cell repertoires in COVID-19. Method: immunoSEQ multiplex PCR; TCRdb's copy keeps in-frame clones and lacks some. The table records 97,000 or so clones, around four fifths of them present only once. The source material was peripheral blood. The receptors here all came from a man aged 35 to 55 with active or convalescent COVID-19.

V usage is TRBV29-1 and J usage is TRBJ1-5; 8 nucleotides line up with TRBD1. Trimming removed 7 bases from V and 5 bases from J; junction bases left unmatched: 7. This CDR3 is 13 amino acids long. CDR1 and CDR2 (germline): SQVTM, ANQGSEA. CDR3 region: CSGGQGSDQPQHF. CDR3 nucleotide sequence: TGCAGCGGCGGACAGGGATCCGATCAGCCCCAGCATTTT.

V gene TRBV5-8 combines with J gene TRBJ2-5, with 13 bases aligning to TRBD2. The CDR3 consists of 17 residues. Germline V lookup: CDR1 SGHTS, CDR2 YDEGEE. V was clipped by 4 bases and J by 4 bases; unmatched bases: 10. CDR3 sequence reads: CASSNRGTSGVRETQYF. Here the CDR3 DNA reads TGTGCCAGCAGCAACAGGGGGACTAGCGGGGTTCGAGAGACCCAGTACTTC.

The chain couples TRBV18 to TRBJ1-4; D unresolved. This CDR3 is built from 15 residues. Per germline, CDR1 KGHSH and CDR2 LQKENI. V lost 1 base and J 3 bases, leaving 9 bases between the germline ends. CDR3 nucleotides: TGTGCCAGCTCACCACGGAGGGAGGCTAATGAAAAACTGTTTTTT. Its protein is CASSPRREANEKLFF.

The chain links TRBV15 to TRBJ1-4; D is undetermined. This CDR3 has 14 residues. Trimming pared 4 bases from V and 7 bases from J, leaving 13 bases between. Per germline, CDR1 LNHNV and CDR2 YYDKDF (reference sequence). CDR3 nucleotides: TGTGCCACCAGCACCCCGGAGCCTGGTGAAAAACTGTTTTTT. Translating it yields CATSTPEPGEKLFF.

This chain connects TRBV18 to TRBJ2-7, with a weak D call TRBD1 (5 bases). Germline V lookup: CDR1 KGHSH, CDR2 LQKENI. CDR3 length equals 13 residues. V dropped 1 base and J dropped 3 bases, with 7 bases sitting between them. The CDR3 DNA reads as TGTGCCAGCTCACCACAGGGGCTCTACGAGCAGTACTTC. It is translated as CASSPQGLYEQYF.

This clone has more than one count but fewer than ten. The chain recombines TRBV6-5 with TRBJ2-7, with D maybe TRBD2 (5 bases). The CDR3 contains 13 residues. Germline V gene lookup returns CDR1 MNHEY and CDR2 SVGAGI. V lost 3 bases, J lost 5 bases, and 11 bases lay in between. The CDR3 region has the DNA TGTGCCAGCAGTTATCGAGGGAGCCACGAGCAGTACTTC. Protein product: CASSYRGSHEQYF.

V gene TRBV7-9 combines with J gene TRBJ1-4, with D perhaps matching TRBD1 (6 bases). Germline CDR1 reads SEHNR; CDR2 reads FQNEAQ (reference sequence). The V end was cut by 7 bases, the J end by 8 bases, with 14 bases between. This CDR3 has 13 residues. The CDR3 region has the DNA TGTGCCAGCACCTCCGGGACAACAGAAAAACTGTTTTTT. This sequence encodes CASTSGTTEKLFF.

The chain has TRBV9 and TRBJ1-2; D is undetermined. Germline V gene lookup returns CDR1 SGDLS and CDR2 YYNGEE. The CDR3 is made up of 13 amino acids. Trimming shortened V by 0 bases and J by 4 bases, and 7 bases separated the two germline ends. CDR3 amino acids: CASSVAAGYGYTF. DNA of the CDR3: TGTGCCAGCAGCGTAGCCGCGGGCTATGGCTACACCTTC.

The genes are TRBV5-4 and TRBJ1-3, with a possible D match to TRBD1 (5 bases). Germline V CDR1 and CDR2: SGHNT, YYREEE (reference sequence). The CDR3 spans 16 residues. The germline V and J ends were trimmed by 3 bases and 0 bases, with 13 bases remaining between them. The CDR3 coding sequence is TGTGCCAGCAGCTCCGGGGGAGCCAACTCTGGAAACACCATATATTTT. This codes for CASSSGGANSGNTIYF.

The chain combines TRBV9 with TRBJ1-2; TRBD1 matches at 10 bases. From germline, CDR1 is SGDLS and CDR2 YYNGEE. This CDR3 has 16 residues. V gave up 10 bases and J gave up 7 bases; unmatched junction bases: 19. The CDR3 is CASEAGWGQGTSGYTF. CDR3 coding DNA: TGTGCCTCCGAGGCAGGGTGGGGACAGGGGACGAGTGGCTACACCTTC.

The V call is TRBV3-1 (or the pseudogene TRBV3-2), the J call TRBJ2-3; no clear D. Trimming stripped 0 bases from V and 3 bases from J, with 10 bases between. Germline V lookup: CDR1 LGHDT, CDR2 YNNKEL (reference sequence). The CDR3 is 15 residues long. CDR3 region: CASSQEWAGTDTQYF. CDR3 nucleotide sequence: TGTGCCAGCAGCCAAGAGTGGGCAGGAACAGATACGCAGTATTTT.